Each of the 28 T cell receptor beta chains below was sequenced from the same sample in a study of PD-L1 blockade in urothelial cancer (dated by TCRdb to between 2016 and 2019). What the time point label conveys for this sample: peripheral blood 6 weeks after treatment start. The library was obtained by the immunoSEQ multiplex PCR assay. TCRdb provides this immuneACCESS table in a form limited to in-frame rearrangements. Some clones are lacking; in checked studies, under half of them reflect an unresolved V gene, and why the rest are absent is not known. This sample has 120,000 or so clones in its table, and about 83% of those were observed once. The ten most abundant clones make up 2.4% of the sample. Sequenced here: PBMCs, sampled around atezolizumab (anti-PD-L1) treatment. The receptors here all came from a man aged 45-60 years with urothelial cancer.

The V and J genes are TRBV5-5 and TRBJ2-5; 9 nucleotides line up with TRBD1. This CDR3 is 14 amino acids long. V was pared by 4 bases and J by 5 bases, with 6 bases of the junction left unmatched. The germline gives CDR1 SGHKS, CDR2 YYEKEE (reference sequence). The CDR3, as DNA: TGTGCCAGCAGCATCACAGGGGGCTGGGAGACCCAGTACTTC. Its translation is CASSITGGWETQYF.

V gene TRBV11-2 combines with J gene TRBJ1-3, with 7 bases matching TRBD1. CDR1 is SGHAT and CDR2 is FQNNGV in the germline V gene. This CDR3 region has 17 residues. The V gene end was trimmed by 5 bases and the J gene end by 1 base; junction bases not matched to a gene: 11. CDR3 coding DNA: TGTGCCAGCAGCCCAGTAACCGGGACAGCTTCTGGAAACACCATATATTTT. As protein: CASSPVTGTASGNTIYF.

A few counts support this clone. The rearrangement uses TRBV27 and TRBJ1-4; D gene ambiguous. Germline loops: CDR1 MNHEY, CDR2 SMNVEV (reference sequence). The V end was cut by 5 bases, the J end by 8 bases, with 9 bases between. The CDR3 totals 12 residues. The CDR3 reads CASSRTGEKLFF. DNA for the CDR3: TGTGCCAGCAGTCGAACCGGGGAAAAACTGTTTTTT.

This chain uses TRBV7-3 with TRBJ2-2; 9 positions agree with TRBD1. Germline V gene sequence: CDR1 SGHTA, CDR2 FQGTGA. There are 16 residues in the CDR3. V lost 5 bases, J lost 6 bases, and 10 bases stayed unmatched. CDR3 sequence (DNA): TGTGCCAGCAGCATTAGCCGGGACAGGGCCCCCGGGGAGCTGTTTTTT. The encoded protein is CASSISRDRAPGELFF.

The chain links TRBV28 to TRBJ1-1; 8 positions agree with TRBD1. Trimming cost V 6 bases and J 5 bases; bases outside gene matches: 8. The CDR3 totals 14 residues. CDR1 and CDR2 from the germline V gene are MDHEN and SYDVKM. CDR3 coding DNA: TGTGCCAGCAGCGGACCCCACAGGGGGACTGAAGCTTTCTTT. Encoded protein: CASSGPHRGTEAFF.

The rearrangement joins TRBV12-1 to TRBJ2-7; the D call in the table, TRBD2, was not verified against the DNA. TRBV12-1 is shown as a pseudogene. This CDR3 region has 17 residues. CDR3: CASSNTNLLAGIDEQYF. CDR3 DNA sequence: TGTGCCAGCAGCAACACTAACCTACTAGCGGGAATCGACGAGCAGTACTTC.

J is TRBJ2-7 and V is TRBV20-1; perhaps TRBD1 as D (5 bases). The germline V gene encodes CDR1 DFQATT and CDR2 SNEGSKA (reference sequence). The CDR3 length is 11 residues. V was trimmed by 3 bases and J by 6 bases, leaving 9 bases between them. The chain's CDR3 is CSASPQGEQYF. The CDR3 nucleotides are TGCAGTGCTAGTCCGCAGGGCGAGCAGTACTTC.

The CDR3 region is CASSLESGGINEQFF. Here the CDR3 DNA reads TGCGCCAGCAGCTTGGAGTCGGGAGGGATCAATGAGCAGTTCTTC. This chain connects TRBV5-1 to TRBJ2-1; 8 nucleotides match TRBD2. The CDR3 runs to 15 residues. CDR1 and CDR2 (germline): SGHRS, YFSETQ. The ends lost 0 bases at V and 6 bases at J; junction bases unmatched: 5.

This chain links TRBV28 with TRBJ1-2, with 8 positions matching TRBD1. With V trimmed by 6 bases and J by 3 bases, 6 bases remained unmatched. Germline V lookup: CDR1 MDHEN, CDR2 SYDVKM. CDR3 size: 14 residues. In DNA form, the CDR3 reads TGTGCCAGCAGGACCGGACAGGGTCACTATGGCTACACCTTC. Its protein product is CASRTGQGHYGYTF.

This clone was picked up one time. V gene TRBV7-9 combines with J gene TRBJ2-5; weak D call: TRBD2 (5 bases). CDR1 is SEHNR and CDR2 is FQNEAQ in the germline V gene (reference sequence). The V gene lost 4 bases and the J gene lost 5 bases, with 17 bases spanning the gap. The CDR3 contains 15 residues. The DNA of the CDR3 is TGTGCCAGCAGCTCGCCCGGCCTCGGGGTGGAGACCCAGTACTTC. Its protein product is CASSSPGLGVETQYF.

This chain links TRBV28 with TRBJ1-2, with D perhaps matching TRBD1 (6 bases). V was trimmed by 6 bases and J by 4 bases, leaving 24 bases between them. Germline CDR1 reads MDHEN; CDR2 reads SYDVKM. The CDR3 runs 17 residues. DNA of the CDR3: TGTGCCAGCAGAATAGGGACATCCCGTAAAACTACCTATGGCTACACCTTC. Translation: CASRIGTSRKTTYGYTF.

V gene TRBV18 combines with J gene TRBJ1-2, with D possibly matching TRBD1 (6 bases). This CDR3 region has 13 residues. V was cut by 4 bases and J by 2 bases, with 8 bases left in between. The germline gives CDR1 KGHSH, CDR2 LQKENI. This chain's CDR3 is CASSLDRNYGYTF. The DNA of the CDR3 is TGTGCCAGCTCACTAGACAGGAACTATGGCTACACCTTC. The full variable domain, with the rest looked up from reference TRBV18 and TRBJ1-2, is NAGVMQNPRHLVRRRGQEARLRCSPMKGHSHVYWYRQLPEEGLKFMVYLQKENIIDESGMPKERFSAEFPKEGPSILRIQQVVRGDSAAYFCASSLDRNYGYTFGSGTRLTVV.

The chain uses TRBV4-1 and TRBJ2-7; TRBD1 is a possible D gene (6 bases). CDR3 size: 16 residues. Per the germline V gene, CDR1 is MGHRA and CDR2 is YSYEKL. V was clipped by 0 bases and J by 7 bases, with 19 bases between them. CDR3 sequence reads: CASSQEAGVHLGEQYF. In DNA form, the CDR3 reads TGCGCCAGCAGCCAAGAAGCAGGGGTCCACCTCGGGGAGCAGTACTTC.

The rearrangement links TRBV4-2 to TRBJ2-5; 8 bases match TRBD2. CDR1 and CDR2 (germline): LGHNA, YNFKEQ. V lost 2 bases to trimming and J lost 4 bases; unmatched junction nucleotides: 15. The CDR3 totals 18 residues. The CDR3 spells CASSQIGTSGGVIETQYF. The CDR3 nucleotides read TGTGCCAGCAGCCAAATCGGTACTAGCGGAGGGGTAATAGAGACCCAGTACTTC.

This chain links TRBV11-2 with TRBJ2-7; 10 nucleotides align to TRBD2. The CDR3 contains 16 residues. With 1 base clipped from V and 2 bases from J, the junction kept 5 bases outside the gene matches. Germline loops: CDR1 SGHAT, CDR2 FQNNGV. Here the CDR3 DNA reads TGTGCCAGCAGCTTAGTGACTAGCGGGCCTACCTACGAGCAGTACTTC. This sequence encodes CASSLVTSGPTYEQYF.

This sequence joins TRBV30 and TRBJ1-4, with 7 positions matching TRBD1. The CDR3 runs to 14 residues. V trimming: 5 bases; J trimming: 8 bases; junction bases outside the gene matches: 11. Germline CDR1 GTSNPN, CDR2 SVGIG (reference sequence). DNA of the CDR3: TGTGCCTGGCAAAAAGGGGGCCAAAGGGAAAAACTGTTTTTT. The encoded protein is CAWQKGGQREKLFF.

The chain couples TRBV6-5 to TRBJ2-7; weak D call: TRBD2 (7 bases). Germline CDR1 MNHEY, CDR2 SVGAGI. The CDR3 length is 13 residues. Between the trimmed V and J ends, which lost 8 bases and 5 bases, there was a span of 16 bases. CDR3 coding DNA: TGTGCCAGCTCCTGGGCGGGGGCTGACGAGCAGTACTTC. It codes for CASSWAGADEQYF.

Written as DNA, the CDR3 is TGTGCCAGCTCACCCCGACGGGCGGGACTAGCGGGAGTCCACGAGCAGTACTTC. It is translated as CASSPRRAGLAGVHEQYF. The gene calls are TRBV18 and TRBJ2-7, with 14 bases fitting TRBD2. The germline V gene encodes CDR1 KGHSH and CDR2 LQKENI. The CDR3 extends over 18 amino acids. V dropped 3 bases and J dropped 5; count of bases not matched to a gene: 12.

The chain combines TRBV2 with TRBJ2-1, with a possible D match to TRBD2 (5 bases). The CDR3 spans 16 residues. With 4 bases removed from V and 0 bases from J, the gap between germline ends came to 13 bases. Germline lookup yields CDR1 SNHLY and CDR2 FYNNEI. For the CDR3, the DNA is TGTGCCAGCAGTGGCCCCGGGGAGTACTCCTACAATGAGCAGTTCTTC. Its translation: CASSGPGEYSYNEQFF. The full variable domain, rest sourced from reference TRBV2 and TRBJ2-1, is EPEVTQTPSHQVTQMGQEVILRCVPISNHLYFYWYRQILGQKVEFLVSFYNNEISEKSEIFDDQFSVERPDGSNFTLKIRSTKLEDSAMYFCASSGPGEYSYNEQFFGPGTRLTVL.

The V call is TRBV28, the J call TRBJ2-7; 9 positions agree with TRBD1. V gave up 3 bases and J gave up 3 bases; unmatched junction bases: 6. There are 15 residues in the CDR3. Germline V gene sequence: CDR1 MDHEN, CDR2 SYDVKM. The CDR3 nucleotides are TGTGCCAGCAGTTTGGACAGGGGTCTCAACTACGAGCAGTACTTC. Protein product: CASSLDRGLNYEQYF.

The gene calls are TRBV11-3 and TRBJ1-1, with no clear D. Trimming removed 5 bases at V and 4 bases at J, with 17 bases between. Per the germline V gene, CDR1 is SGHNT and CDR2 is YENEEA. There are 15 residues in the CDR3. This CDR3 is CASSPGGSIGTEAFF. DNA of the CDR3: TGTGCCAGCAGCCCGGGAGGGTCAATAGGCACTGAAGCTTTCTTT.

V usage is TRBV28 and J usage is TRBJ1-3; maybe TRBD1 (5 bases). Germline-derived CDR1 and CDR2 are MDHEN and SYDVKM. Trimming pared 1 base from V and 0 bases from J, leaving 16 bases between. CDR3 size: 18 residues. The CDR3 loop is CASSLLGEAGLSGNTIYF. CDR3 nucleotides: TGTGCCAGCAGTTTATTAGGGGAGGCAGGCCTCTCTGGAAACACCATATATTTT.

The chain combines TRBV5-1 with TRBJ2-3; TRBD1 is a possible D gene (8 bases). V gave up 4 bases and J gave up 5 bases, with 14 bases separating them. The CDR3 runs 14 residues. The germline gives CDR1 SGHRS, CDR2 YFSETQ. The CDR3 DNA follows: TGCGCCAGCAGCCCGGACAGGGAGGGAGATACGCAGTATTTT. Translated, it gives CASSPDREGDTQYF.

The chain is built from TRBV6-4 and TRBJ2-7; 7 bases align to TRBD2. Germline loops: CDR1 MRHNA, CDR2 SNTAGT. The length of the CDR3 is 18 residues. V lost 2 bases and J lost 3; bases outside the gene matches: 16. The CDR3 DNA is TGTGCCAGCAGTGACAACCCCGGTCGTGGAGCGGGATACTACGAGCAGTACTTC. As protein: CASSDNPGRGAGYYEQYF.

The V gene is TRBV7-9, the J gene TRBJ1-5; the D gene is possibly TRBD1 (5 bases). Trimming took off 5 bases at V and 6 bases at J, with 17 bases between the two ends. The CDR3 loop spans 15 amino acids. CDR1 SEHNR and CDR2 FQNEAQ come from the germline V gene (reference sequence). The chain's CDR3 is CASSPGQGGVQPQHF. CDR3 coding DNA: TGTGCCAGCAGCCCGGGGCAGGGAGGGGTTCAGCCCCAGCATTTT.

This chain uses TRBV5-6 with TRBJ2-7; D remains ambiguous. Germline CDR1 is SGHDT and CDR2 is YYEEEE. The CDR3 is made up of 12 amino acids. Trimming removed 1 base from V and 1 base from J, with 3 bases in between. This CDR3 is CASSLTSYEQYF. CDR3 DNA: TGTGCCAGCAGCTTGACATCCTACGAGCAGTACTTC.

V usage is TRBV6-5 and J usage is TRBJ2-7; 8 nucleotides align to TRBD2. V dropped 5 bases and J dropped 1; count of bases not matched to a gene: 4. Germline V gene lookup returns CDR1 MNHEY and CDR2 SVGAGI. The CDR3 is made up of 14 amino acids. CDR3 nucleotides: TGTGCCAGCAGTCCCGGGACTAGGTCCTACGAGCAGTACTTC. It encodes CASSPGTRSYEQYF.

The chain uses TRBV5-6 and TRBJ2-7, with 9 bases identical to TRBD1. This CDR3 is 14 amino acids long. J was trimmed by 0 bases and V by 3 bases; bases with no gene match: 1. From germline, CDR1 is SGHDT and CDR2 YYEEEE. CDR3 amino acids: CASSWGQGSYEQYF. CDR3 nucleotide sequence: TGTGCCAGCAGCTGGGGACAGGGCTCCTACGAGCAGTACTTC.